What follows are 25 T cell receptor beta chains derived from one specimen sequenced in a study of identical twins. One entry per CDR3 protein, called by TCRdb with MiXCR from the 5' RACE reads. Altogether 750,000 to 950,000 distinct CDR3 sequences are present, about 12% being singletons, with the ten largest covering around 1.6%. In addition, the sample was reused for a study of yellow fever vaccine responses in identical twins.

Specimen: PBMCs. The receptors originated from a woman between 18 and 29 years old in good health.

The chain employs TRBV6-1 and TRBJ1-2; 10 positions agree with TRBD1. CDR1 is MNHNS and CDR2 is SASEGT in the germline V gene. The length of the CDR3 is 16 residues. V shed 2 bases and J 2 bases; nucleotides not matched to a gene: 5. The CDR3: CASSELGTGVNYGYTF. CDR3 DNA sequence: TGTGCCAGCAGTGAACTCGGGACAGGGGTAAACTATGGCTACACCTTC.

The genes are TRBV6-1 and TRBJ2-1; 13 positions agree with TRBD2. Germline lookup yields CDR1 MNHNS and CDR2 SASEGT. V shed 6 bases, J shed 0 bases, and the junction held 8 bases outside the gene matches. The CDR3 runs 18 residues. CDR3 sequence reads: CASRTLAGGHSSYNEQFF. The CDR3 DNA sequence: TGTGCCAGCAGGACACTAGCGGGAGGGCATAGCTCCTACAATGAGCAGTTCTTC.

The table lists this clonotype with a few counts. J is TRBJ2-1 and V is TRBV15; 11 bases map to TRBD2. The V gene's germline CDR1 is LNHNV and CDR2 YYDKDF (reference sequence). This CDR3 contains 14 residues. V was pared by 6 bases and J by 8 bases, with 6 bases of the junction left unmatched. DNA of the CDR3: TGTGCCACCAGAATGGGACTAGCGGTCTATGAGCAGTTCTTC. This gives the protein CATRMGLAVYEQFF.

This clonotype was recorded many times. The chain couples TRBV6-2 or TRBV6-3 to TRBJ2-3; tentative D call: TRBD1 (6 bases). This CDR3 is 14 amino acids long. Deletions cut 6 bases from V and 3 bases from J, with 13 bases between. Per the germline V gene, CDR1 is MNHEY and CDR2 is SVGEGT. The chain's CDR3 is CASSHIQGTDTQYF. CDR3 DNA: TGTGCCAGCAGCCACATACAGGGTACAGATACGCAGTATTTT.

This clonotype was observed at least ten times. A much more abundant neighbour one base away suggests this may be a read error. CDR3 sequence: CASSDGQGNQPQHF. In DNA, the CDR3 is TGTGCCAGCAGCGACGGACAGGGCAATCAGCCCCAGCATTTT. The chain carries TRBV2 and TRBJ1-5, with 7 bases lining up with TRBD1. Per germline, CDR1 SNHLY and CDR2 FYNNEI. The CDR3 spans 14 residues. Trimming took 6 bases from V and 2 from J; bases not matched to a gene: 4.

This clonotype has a handful of counts. The chain uses TRBV20-1 and TRBJ2-3; a weak D match, TRBD1 (6 bases). Germline CDR1 and CDR2: DFQATT and SNEGSKA (reference sequence). The CDR3 is 15 amino acids. Between the trimmed V and J ends, which lost 1 base and 0 bases, there was a span of 11 bases. CDR3 coding DNA: TGCAGTGCTAGAGGCGACAGGCACAGCACAGATACGCAGTATTTT. Protein product: CSARGDRHSTDTQYF.

This clonotype was seen only a few times. The chain couples TRBV12-3 or TRBV12-4 to TRBJ2-1; a possible D gene is TRBD1 (7 bases). The CDR3 covers 17 residues. V lost 5 bases and J lost 7, with 24 bases in between. The CDR3 reads CASSAQRAEGADNEQFF. The DNA for the CDR3 is TGTGCCAGCAGTGCCCAAAGGGCGGAGGGGGCGGATAATGAGCAGTTCTTC.

This clonotype was detected only a few times. The V gene is TRBV2, the J gene TRBJ1-5, with D possibly being TRBD1 (6 bases). V shed 3 bases and J shed 6 bases, with 15 bases lying between them. CDR3 length equals 15 residues. The germline CDR1 and CDR2 sequences are SNHLY and FYNNEI. The CDR3 spells CASSDSGTLGQPQHF. As DNA, the CDR3 is TGTGCCAGCAGTGATTCCGGGACATTGGGTCAGCCCCAGCATTTT. Using reference TRBV2 and TRBJ1-5 for the parts outside the CDR3, the full variable domain is EPEVTQTPSHQVTQMGQEVILRCVPISNHLYFYWYRQILGQKVEFLVSFYNNEISEKSEIFDDQFSVERPDGSNFTLKIRSTKLEDSAMYFCASSDSGTLGQPQHFGDGTRLSIL.

This clonotype was detected a few times. The chain is built from TRBV28 and TRBJ2-3; the match to TRBD2 covers 8 bases. CDR3 length: 15 amino acids. Germline CDR1 MDHEN, CDR2 SYDVKM. J lost 1 base, V lost 6 bases, and 6 bases had no gene match. CDR3 bases: TGTGCCAGCAGCTCACCCGGGGGGGGCACAGATACGCAGTATTTT. This encodes CASSSPGGGTDTQYF. Full variable domain (missing parts from reference TRBV28 and TRBJ2-3): DVKVTQSSRYLVKRTGEKVFLECVQDMDHENMFWYRQDPGLGLRLIYFSYDVKMKEKGDIPEGYSVSREKKERFSLILESASTNQTSMYLCASSSPGGGTDTQYFGPGTRLTVL.

The chain joins TRBV20-1 to TRBJ2-1; 7 nucleotides line up with TRBD1. CDR3 length: 14 amino acids. Germline V lookup: CDR1 DFQATT, CDR2 SNEGSKA (reference sequence). The ends lost 3 bases at V and 8 bases at J; junction bases unmatched: 10. The CDR3 sequence: CSARGNRGGYEQFF. CDR3 sequence (DNA): TGCAGTGCTAGGGGTAACAGGGGTGGCTATGAGCAGTTCTTC.

This clonotype was counted between two and nine times. This rearrangement joins TRBV5-1 to TRBJ2-7; D call uncertain. Between the trimmed V and J ends, which lost 0 bases and 1 base, there was a span of 8 bases. Germline V CDR1 and CDR2: SGHRS, YFSETQ. This CDR3 is built from 14 residues. The CDR3: CASSLEHGSYEQYV. The CDR3 DNA reads as TGCGCCAGCAGCTTGGAGCATGGATCCTACGAGCAGTACGTC.

This clonotype was picked up a small number of times. The CDR3 here is CASSLAGTTGAEQYV. As DNA, the CDR3 is TGTGCCAGCAGCTTAGCCGGAACTACAGGGGCAGAGCAGTACGTC. This chain uses TRBV11-2 with TRBJ2-7; the match to TRBD1 covers 7 bases. CDR3 length: 15 amino acids. CDR1 and CDR2 from the germline V gene are SGHAT and FQNNGV. V lost 1 base to trimming and J lost 7 bases; unmatched junction nucleotides: 10.

The chain is built from TRBV7-8 and TRBJ1-2; no reliable D call. V gave up 1 base and J gave up 0 bases, with 12 bases separating them. The CDR3 totals 16 residues. Germline V lookup: CDR1 SGHVS, CDR2 FQNEAQ. The CDR3 region has the DNA TGTGCCAGCAGCTTAGGTCGGGGAGGGTCTAACTATGGCTACACCTTC. It specifies CASSLGRGGSNYGYTF.

The gene calls are TRBV28 and TRBJ2-7; the match to TRBD1 covers 8 bases. The CDR3 spans 14 residues. The germline gives CDR1 MDHEN, CDR2 SYDVKM. The trim removed 5 bases at V and 4 bases at J, leaving 7 bases unmatched. CDR3 in amino acids: CASSPLDRVYEQYV. The CDR3 nucleotides read TGTGCCAGCAGTCCCCTGGACAGGGTATACGAGCAGTACGTC.

The rearrangement links TRBV28 to TRBJ2-1; 10 bases align to TRBD2. Germline V gene data show CDR1 as MDHEN and CDR2 as SYDVKM. The CDR3 covers 16 residues. After removal of 5 bases from V and 6 bases from J, the junction contained 10 bases not matched to a gene. The CDR3, as DNA: TGTGCCAGCAGTGCCGTTCTAGCGGGAGCTGTCAATGAGCAGTTCTTC. Encoded protein: CASSAVLAGAVNEQFF. Filled out from reference TRBV28 and TRBJ2-1, the complete variable domain reads DVKVTQSSRYLVKRTGEKVFLECVQDMDHENMFWYRQDPGLGLRLIYFSYDVKMKEKGDIPEGYSVSREKKERFSLILESASTNQTSMYLCASSAVLAGAVNEQFFGPGTRLTVL.

The gene calls are TRBV19 and TRBJ2-7; D not resolved. The V gene's germline CDR1 is LNHDA and CDR2 SQIVND (reference sequence). Deletions cut 3 bases from V and 7 bases from J, with 22 bases between. This CDR3 contains 16 residues. The CDR3 nucleotides read TGTGCCAGTAGTATCTCGGGCGCGCGGATCCCTGGGGAGCAGTACTTC. This codes for CASSISGARIPGEQYF.

This clonotype was seen ten or more times. The chain is built from TRBV12-3 or TRBV12-4 and TRBJ1-4, with TRBD1 matching 7 bases. Unmatched junction bases numbered 8, after V lost 2 bases and J lost 8 bases. This CDR3 comprises 15 residues. In nucleotides, the CDR3 is TGTGCCAGCAGTTTACAGGGGGGTGTGTCGGAAAAACTGTTTTTT. This sequence encodes CASSLQGGVSEKLFF.

V and J are TRBV12-3 or TRBV12-4 and TRBJ1-1, with D uncertain. This CDR3 region has 12 residues. V shed 7 bases and J shed 7 bases, with 13 bases lying between them. CDR3: CASIKSAGEAFF. CDR3 coding DNA: TGTGCCAGCATCAAATCGGCTGGTGAAGCTTTCTTT.

The chain combines TRBV10-3 with TRBJ1-2; D remains ambiguous. The CDR3 runs 12 residues. Germline CDR1 ENHRY, CDR2 SYGVKD. Trimming left V 6 bases short and J 8 bases short, with 13 bases between. CDR3 in amino acids: CAIRSDSHGYTF. CDR3 nucleotide sequence: TGTGCCATCAGGTCAGACTCTCACGGCTACACCTTC.

This sequence joins TRBV24-1 and TRBJ2-1; the D is unclear. Per the germline V gene, CDR1 is KGHDR and CDR2 is SFDVKD. The CDR3 is 13 residues long. The V and J ends lost 9 bases and 4 bases respectively, with 12 bases between them. The CDR3 coding sequence is TGTGCCACCGGAAAAAGGGCTTACAATGAGCAGTTCTTC. Its protein is CATGKRAYNEQFF.

This chain links TRBV20-1 with TRBJ2-1, with TRBD2 identical over 12 bases. The CDR3 contains 16 residues. Germline V gives CDR1 DFQATT, CDR2 SNEGSKA (reference sequence). V was clipped by 6 bases and J by 0 bases; unmatched bases: 6. Here the CDR3 reads CSAAPSGRVSYNEQFF. CDR3 nucleotide sequence: TGCAGTGCGGCTCCTAGCGGGAGGGTCTCCTACAATGAGCAGTTCTTC.

This clonotype occurred many times. The J gene is TRBJ2-5, the V gene TRBV7-6; maybe TRBD1 (8 bases). The CDR3 sequence is 16 residues long. Germline assignment: CDR1 SGHVS and CDR2 FNYEAQ. Trimming cost V 5 bases and J 2 bases, with 18 bases left between them. As DNA, the CDR3 is TGTGCCAGCAGCACCCGACAGGGGAGGGCTCAAGAGACCCAGTACTTC. Its protein is CASSTRQGRAQETQYF. Together with reference TRBV7-6 and TRBJ2-5, the CDR3 gives the full variable domain: GAGVSQSPRYKVTKRGQDVALRCDPISGHVSLYWYRQALGQGPEFLTYFNYEAQQDKSGLPNDRFSAERPEGSISTLTIQRTEQRDSAMYRCASSTRQGRAQETQYFGPGTRLLVL.

This clonotype was detected a few times. The chain combines TRBV2 with TRBJ2-3, with D possibly matching TRBD2 (6 bases). From germline, CDR1 is SNHLY and CDR2 FYNNEI. Trimming stripped 0 bases from V and 10 bases from J, with 8 bases between. CDR3 size: 12 residues. The CDR3 region is CASSEAGLAQYF. CDR3 in DNA: TGTGCCAGCAGTGAAGCGGGACTGGCGCAGTATTTT.

This chain connects TRBV3-1 to TRBJ2-3; 10 nucleotides agree with TRBD2. The CDR3 has 17 residues. V shed 2 bases and J 4 bases; nucleotides not matched to a gene: 9. The germline V gene has CDR1 LGHDT and CDR2 YNNKEL (reference sequence). The CDR3 DNA is TGTGCCAGCAGCCAAACCCTAGCGGGAGTATCGGCAGATACGCAGTATTTT. Protein sequence: CASSQTLAGVSADTQYF.

This clonotype was picked up a small number of times. The J gene is TRBJ2-7, the V gene TRBV5-8; D is unresolved. V was shortened by 1 base and J by 0 bases, with 11 bases between the two germline ends. The CDR3 has 15 residues. Germline CDR1 SGHTS, CDR2 YDEGEE. The CDR3 DNA reads TGTGCCAGCAGCTTGAGAAGCGCGCCCTCCTACGAGCAGTACGTC. Amino acids: CASSLRSAPSYEQYV.